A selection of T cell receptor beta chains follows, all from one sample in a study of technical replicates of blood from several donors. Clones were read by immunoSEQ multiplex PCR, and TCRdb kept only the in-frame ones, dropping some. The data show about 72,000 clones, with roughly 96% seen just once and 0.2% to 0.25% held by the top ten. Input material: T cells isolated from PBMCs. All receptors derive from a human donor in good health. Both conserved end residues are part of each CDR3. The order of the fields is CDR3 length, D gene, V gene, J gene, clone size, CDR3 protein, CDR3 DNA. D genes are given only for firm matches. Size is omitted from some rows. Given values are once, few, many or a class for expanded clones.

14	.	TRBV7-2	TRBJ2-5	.	CASSLWGEKETQYF	TGTGCCAGCAGCTTATGGGGGGAAAAAGAGACCCAGTACTTC
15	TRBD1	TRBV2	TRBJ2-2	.	CASSDVRGTAGELFF	TGTGCCAGCAGTGACGTCAGGGGGACAGCCGGGGAGCTGTTTTTT
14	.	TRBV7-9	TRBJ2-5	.	CASIINGGSETQYF	TGTGCCAGTATTATAAACGGGGGATCGGAGACCCAGTACTTC
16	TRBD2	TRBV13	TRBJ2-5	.	CASSLGEGEGSETQYF	TGTGCCAGCAGCTTAGGGGAAGGGGAGGGTTCGGAGACCCAGTACTTC
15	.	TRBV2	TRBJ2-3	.	CASSPVGRWTDTQYF	TGTGCCAGCAGTCCTGTGGGGAGGTGGACAGATACGCAGTATTTT
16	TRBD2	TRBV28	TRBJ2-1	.	CASSLLGLGSYNEQFF	TGTGCCAGCAGTTTATTGGGACTAGGCTCCTACAATGAGCAGTTCTTC
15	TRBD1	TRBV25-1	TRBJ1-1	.	CASSDWDRAQEQAFF	TGTGCCAGCAGTGATTGGGACAGGGCTCAGGAGCAAGCTTTCTTT
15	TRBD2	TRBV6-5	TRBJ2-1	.	CASRPTSGSRNEQFF	TGTGCCAGCAGGCCTACTAGCGGGAGTAGGAATGAGCAGTTCTTC
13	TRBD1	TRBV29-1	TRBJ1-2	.	CSVPQGGSYGYTF	TGCAGCGTACCACAGGGGGGATCATATGGCTACACCTTC
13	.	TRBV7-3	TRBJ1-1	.	CASSLGGGTEAFF	TGTGCCAGCAGCTTAGGGGGGGGCACTGAAGCTTTCTTT
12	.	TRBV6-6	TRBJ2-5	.	CASTKDRETQYF	TGTGCCAGCACCAAGGACAGAGAGACCCAGTACTTC
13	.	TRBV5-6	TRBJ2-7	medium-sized	CASSLSGTYEQYF	TGTGCCAGCAGCTTGAGCGGTACCTACGAGCAGTACTTC
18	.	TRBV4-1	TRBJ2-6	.	CASSFRTVATGVANVLTF	TGCGCCAGCAGCTTTCGGACAGTCGCAACGGGTGTGGCCAACGTCCTGACTTTC
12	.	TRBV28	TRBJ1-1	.	CASSLLQSAAFF	TGTGCCAGCAGTTTACTACAGTCCGCAGCTTTCTTT
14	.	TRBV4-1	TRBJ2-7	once	CASSQARGSYEQYF	TGCGCCAGCAGCCAAGCGAGGGGGAGCTACGAGCAGTACTTC
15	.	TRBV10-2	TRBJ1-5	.	CASNEEIYSNQPQHF	TGCGCCAGCAATGAAGAGATATATAGCAATCAGCCCCAGCATTTT
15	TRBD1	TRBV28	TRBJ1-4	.	CASSFWTGIGEKLFF	TGTGCCAGCAGTTTTTGGACAGGGATAGGTGAAAAACTGTTTTTT
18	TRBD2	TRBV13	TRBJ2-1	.	CASSPPAGDASSYNEQFF	TGTGCCAGCAGTCCCCCAGCGGGAGACGCAAGCTCCTACAATGAGCAGTTCTTC
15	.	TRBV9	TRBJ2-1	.	CASSVGQAPPNEQFF	TGTGCCAGCAGCGTAGGACAGGCCCCTCCCAATGAGCAGTTCTTC
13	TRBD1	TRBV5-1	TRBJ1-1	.	CASRSTGVTEAFF	TGCGCCAGCAGATCGACAGGGGTCACTGAAGCTTTCTTT
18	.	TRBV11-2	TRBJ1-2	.	CASILQGNSPRGNYGYTF	TGTGCCAGCATTCTACAGGGTAACTCTCCACGAGGTAACTATGGCTACACCTTC
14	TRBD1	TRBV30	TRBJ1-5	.	CAWSLLTGAEPQHF	TGTGCCTGGAGTTTATTGACAGGGGCTGAACCCCAGCATTTT
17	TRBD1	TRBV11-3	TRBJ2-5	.	CASSSRRRTGSQETQYF	TGTGCCAGCAGCTCGCGCCGCAGGACAGGGAGCCAAGAGACCCAGTACTTC
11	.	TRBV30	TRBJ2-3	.	CLGQSVGRQYF	TGCTTGGGACAGAGCGTCGGGAGGCAGTATTTT
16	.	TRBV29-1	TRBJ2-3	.	CSVYGPQGLSTDTQYF	TGCAGCGTTTACGGACCCCAGGGGCTTAGCACAGATACGCAGTATTTT
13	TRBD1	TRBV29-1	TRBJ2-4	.	CSVARAGGDIQYF	TGCAGCGTTGCCCGGGCAGGGGGAGACATTCAGTACTTC
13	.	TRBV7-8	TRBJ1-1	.	CASSSGVRTEAFF	TGTGCCAGCAGCTCAGGGGTGAGGACTGAAGCTTTCTTT
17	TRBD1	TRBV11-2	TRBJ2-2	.	CASSLDVYRGVPGELFF	TGTGCCAGCAGCTTAGATGTATACAGGGGAGTTCCCGGGGAGCTGTTTTTT